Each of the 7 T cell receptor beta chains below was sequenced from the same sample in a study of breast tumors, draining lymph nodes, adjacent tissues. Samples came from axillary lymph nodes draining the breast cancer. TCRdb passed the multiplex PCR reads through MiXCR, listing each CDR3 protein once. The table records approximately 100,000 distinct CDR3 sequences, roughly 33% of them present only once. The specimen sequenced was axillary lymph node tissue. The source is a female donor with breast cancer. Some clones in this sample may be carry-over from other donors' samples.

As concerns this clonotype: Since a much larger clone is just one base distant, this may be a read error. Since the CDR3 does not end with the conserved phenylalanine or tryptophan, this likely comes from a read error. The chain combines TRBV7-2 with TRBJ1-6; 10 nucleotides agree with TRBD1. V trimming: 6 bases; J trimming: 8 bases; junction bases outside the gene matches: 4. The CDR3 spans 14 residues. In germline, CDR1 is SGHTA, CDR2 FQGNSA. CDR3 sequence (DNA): TGTGCCAGCAGGGGACAGGGGAAGGATTCACCCCTCCACCTT. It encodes CASRGQGKDSPLHL.

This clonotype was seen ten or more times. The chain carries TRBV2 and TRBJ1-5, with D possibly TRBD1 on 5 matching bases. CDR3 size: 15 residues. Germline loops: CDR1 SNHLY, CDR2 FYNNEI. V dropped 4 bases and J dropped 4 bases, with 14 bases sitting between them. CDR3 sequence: CASSAGLGNNQPQHF. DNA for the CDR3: TGTGCCAGCAGTGCAGGGTTGGGGAATAATCAGCCCCAGCATTTT.

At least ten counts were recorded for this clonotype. CDR3 region: CASSPRERDEQFF. CDR3 DNA: TGTGCCAGCAGCCCTCGGGAGCGTGATGAGCAGTTCTTC. This chain joins TRBV7-2 and TRBJ2-1; weak D call: TRBD2 (6 bases). Germline V lookup: CDR1 SGHTA, CDR2 FQGNSA. This CDR3 spans 13 amino acids. V lost 5 bases and J 8 bases, leaving 13 bases between the germline ends.

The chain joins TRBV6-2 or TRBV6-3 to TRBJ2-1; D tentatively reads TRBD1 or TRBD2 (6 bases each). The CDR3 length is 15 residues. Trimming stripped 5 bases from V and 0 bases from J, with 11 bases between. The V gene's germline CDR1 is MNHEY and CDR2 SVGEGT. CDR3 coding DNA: TGTGCCAGCAGTGAGGGGGGAGGCTCCTACAATGAGCAGTTCTTC. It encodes CASSEGGGSYNEQFF.

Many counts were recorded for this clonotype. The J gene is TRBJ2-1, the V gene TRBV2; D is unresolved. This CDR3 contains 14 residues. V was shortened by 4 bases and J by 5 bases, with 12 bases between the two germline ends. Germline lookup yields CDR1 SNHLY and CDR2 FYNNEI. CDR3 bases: TGTGCCAGCAGTGGAGGCTTCCTAAACAATGAGCAGTTCTTC. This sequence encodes CASSGGFLNNEQFF.

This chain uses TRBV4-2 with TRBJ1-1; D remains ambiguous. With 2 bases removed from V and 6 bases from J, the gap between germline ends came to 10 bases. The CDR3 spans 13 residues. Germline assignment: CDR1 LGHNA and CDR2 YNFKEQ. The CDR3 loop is CASSQLGSPEAFF. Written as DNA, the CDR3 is TGTGCCAGCAGCCAACTAGGGAGTCCTGAAGCTTTCTTT.

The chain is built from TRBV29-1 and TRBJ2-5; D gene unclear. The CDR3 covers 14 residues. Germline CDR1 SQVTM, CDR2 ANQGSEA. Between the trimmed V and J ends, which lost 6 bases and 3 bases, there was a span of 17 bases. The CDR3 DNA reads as TGCAGCGTAAAAGAGGTGGTACCGAAAGAGACCCAGTACTTC. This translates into CSVKEVVPKETQYF.